This T cell receptor beta chain was sequenced for a study of blood T cells in healthy people across ages. Study outcomes and limitations: Greater diversity and more naive CD4+ cells were seen in long-lived donors than in aged donors.

Per sample, no less than 6 micrograms of total RNA were extracted. The CDR3 totals 13 residues. Trimming stripped 6 bases from V and 7 bases from J, with 16 bases between. With respect to this clonotype: The antigen remains unidentified. A much larger clone is a single base away; this may be a read error.

PCR was performed a second time for 7 to 11 cycles using a sample-barcoded 5' primer and a J-beta primer mix. Each CDR3 protein gets one entry after TCRdb re-called the 5' RACE reads with MiXCR. The table records approximately 810,000 distinct CDR3 sequences, less than 35% of them present only once. The sample consisted of blood. This rearrangement joins TRBV12-3 or TRBV12-4 to TRBJ2-7, with a possible D match to TRBD1 (6 bases). This clonotype was obtained from an elderly woman in good health. Here the CDR3 reads CASSLQGWNEQYF. In nucleotides, the CDR3 is TGTGCCAGCAGCTTACAGGGTTGGAATGAGCAGTACTTC.